This T cell receptor beta chain was recorded in a study of vaccination effects on CD4 cells after COVID-19. Findings of the study overall: Clones that were induced by infection or by vaccine showed marked contraction late after vaccination.

Following 10 days of culture, CD4+ T cells were isolated. Half-medium changes using IL-2 medium occurred on days 3 and 7. This clone was seen only a few times. Its matching antigen is unknown. Measured with immunoSEQ multiplex PCR; TCRdb has only the in-frame clones, and not every one. Here the sample spans fewer than 35,000 clones, approximately 70% being singletons. The CDR3 is 16 amino acids. The germline V gene encodes CDR1 SGHRS and CDR2 YFSETQ. Germline trimming cut 4 bases from V and 5 bases from J; bases unmatched to any gene: 7. V and J are TRBV5-1 and TRBJ2-5; TRBD2 aligns across 14 bases. The specimen was CD4+ T cells from PBMCs cultured without peptide, collected before COVID-19 vaccination. The sequence derives from a human donor who received a COVID-19 vaccine. The CDR3 spells CASSPGTSGGGETQYF. As DNA, the CDR3 is TGCGCCAGCAGCCCGGGGACTAGCGGGGGCGGGGAGACCCAGTACTTC.